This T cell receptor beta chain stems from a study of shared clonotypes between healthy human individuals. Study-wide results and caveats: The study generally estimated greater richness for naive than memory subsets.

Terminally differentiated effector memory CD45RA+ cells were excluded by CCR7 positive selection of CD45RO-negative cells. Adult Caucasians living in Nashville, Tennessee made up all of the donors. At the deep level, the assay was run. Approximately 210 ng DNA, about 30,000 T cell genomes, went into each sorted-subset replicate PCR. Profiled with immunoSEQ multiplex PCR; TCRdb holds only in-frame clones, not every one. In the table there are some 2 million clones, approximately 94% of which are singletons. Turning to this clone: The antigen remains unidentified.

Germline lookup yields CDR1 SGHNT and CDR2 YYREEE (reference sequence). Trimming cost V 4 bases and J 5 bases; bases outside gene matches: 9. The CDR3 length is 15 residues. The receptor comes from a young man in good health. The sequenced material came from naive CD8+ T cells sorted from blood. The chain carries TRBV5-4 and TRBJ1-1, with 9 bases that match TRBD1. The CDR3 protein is CASSGGQGGDTEAFF. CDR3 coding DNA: TGTGCCAGCAGCGGGGGACAGGGAGGGGATACTGAAGCTTTCTTT.